These T cell receptor beta chains were read from a single sample in a study of identical twins. A single record per CDR3 protein comes from TCRdb applying MiXCR to the 5' RACE reads. The data contain around 340,000 distinct CDR3 sequences, 9% to 15% of them singletons. This same sample was also part of a study on yellow fever vaccine responses in identical twins.

The specimen sequenced was CD8+ T cells sorted from blood. The receptors shown here come from a woman under 30 in good health. Each CDR3 is given with its conserved first and last residue. The order of the fields is clone size, D gene, CDR3 length, V gene, J gene, CDR3 DNA, CDR3 protein. The D gene is left open where the match is weak. Only some rows state a clone size, as once, few, many or a class for expanded clones.

>few|-|15|TRBV12-3/TRBV12-4|TRBJ2-3
TGTGCCAGCAGTTTAGGGGAGAGTTCAAAAGATACGCAGTATTTT
CASSLGESSKDTQYF
>many|-|13|TRBV20-1|TRBJ2-3
TGCAGTGCTAGAGTTAGATACACAGATACGCAGTATTTT
CSARVRYTDTQYF
>few|-|15|TRBV5-1|TRBJ2-5
TGCGCCAGCAGCTTGGAGGACTTCGCCCCGACCACCCAGTACTTC
CASSLEDFAPTTQYF
>few|-|16|TRBV3-1|TRBJ2-1
TGTGCCAGCAGCCGGAAGGGCTACTATCAGTACAATGAGCAGTTCTTC
CASSRKGYYQYNEQFF
>many|TRBD1|17|TRBV6-1|TRBJ1-1
TGTGCCAGCAACTTAAGCGGGACAGGGGCTATGAACACTGAAGCTTTCTTT
CASNLSGTGAMNTEAFF
>few|-|11|TRBV27|TRBJ1-1
TGTGCCAGCAGTTCGGGCACGGATTCTTTCTTT
CASSSGTDSFF
>-|TRBD1|15|TRBV6-1|TRBJ1-5
TGTGCCAGCAGACTTGAGACAGGGGGAAAACAGCCCCAGCATTTT
CASRLETGGKQPQHF
>-|-|13|TRBV14|TRBJ2-2
TGTGCCAGCAGCCAGAACCCGGGGGGGGAGCTGTTTTTT
CASSQNPGGELFF
>few|TRBD2|13|TRBV15|TRBJ2-4
TGTGCCACCAGCAGATCTAGCGGGGGCATTCAGTACTTC
CATSRSSGGIQYF
>few|TRBD2|16|TRBV6-4|TRBJ2-1
TGTGCCAGCAGTGACTCTGGGACTAGCGGGAGGGATGAGCAGTTCTTC
CASSDSGTSGRDEQFF
>few|TRBD1|13|TRBV9|TRBJ1-4
TGTGCCAGCAGCGTGGGGACAGATGAAAAACTGTTTTTT
CASSVGTDEKLFF
>few|-|13|TRBV27|TRBJ2-7
TGTGCCAGCAGTTTCGCCAGGGGCTACGAGCAGTACTTC
CASSFARGYEQYF
>-|-|12|TRBV25-1|TRBJ1-1
TGTGCCAGCAGTTGGGGGGCAGGGGAAGCTTTCTTT
CASSWGAGEAFF
>-|-|11|TRBV18|TRBJ1-1
TGTGCCAGCTCATCGAGGATCGAAGCTTTCTTT
CASSSRIEAFF
>few|-|16|TRBV3-1|TRBJ1-2
TGTGCCAGCAGCCAAGATGCCCAGATCCCCAACTATGGCTACACCTTC
CASSQDAQIPNYGYTF
>few|TRBD1|16|TRBV3-1|TRBJ2-1
TGTGCCAGCAGAGCCGGGACAGGCGTCTCCTACAATGAGCAGTTCTTC
CASRAGTGVSYNEQFF
>many|TRBD1|15|TRBV7-9|TRBJ2-5
TGTGCCAGCAGCTTCATAAGACAGGGGAGAGAGACCCAGTACTTC
CASSFIRQGRETQYF
>-|-|15|TRBV5-5|TRBJ2-7
TGTGCCAGCAGCTTGGAGGCGCCGGCTGCCTACGAGCAGTACTTC
CASSLEAPAAYEQYF